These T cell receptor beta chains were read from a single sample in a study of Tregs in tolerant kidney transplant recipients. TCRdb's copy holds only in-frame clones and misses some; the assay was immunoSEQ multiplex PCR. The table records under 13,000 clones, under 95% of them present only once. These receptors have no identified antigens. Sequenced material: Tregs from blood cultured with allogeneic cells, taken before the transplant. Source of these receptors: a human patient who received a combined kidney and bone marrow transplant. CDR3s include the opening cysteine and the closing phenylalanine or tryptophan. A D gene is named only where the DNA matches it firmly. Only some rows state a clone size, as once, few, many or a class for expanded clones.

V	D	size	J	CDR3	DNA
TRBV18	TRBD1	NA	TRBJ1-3	CASAETGGIGNTIYF	TGTGCCAGCGCCGAGACAGGGGGTATCGGAAACACCATATATTTT
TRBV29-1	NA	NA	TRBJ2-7	CSVGPARTEQYF	TGCAGCGTTGGGCCAGCACGAACCGAGCAGTACTTC
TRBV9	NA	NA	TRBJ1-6	CASSVWGKSPLHF	TGTGCCAGCAGCGTTTGGGGGAAGTCACCCCTCCACTTT
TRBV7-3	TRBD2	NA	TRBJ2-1	CASSLGLAGMDEQFF	TGTGCCAGCAGCTTAGGGCTAGCGGGGATGGATGAGCAGTTCTTC
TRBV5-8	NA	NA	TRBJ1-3	CASSLTISAGNTIYF	TGTGCCAGCAGCCTTACGATATCTGCGGGAAACACCATATATTTT
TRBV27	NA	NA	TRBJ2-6	CASSSRQPGANVLTF	TGTGCCAGCAGTTCCCGACAGCCTGGGGCCAACGTCCTGACTTTC
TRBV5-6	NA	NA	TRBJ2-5	CASSHTGSETQYF	TGTGCCAGCAGCCATACAGGGTCAGAGACCCAGTACTTC
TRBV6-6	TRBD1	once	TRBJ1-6	CASSYLGGPVSPLHF	TGTGCCAGCAGTTACTTAGGGGGCCCCGTATCACCCCTCCACTTT
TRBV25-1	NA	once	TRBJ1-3	CASSDRWISGNTIYF	TGTGCCAGCAGTGACCGATGGATTTCTGGAAACACCATATATTTT
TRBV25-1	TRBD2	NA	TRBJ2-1	CASSDRYLAGPVYNEQFF	TGTGCCAGCAGTGACCGTTACCTAGCGGGACCCGTCTACAATGAGCAGTTCTTC
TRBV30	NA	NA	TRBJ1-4	CAWSAPGKTNEKLFF	TGTGCCTGGAGCGCCCCCGGCAAGACTAATGAAAAACTGTTTTTT
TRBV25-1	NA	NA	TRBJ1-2	CASRRDRTYGYTF	TGTGCCAGCAGACGAGACAGGACCTATGGCTACACCTTC
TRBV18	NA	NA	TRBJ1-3	CASSLAGVSGNTIYF	TGTGCCAGCTCCCTCGCAGGCGTCTCTGGAAACACCATATATTTT
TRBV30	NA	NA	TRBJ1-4	CAWSNPRRVNEKLFF	TGTGCCTGGAGCAATCCCCGAAGGGTGAATGAAAAACTGTTTTTT
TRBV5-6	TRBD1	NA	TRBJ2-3	CAGSLGPGGLDTQYF	TGTGCCGGCAGCTTGGGACCAGGGGGTTTGGATACGCAGTATTTT
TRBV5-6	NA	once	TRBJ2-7	CASSHDLGAYEQYF	TGTGCCAGCAGTCACGACCTAGGGGCCTACGAGCAGTACTTC